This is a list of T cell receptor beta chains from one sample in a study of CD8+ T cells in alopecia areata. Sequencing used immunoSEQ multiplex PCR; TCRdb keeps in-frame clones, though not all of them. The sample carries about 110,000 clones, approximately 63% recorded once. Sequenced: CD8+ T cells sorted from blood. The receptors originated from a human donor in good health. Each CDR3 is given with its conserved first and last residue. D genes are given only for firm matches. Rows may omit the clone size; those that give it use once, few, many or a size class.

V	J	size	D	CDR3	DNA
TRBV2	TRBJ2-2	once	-	CATSTDNPNTGELFF	TGTGCCACCTCGACGGACAATCCGAACACCGGGGAGCTGTTTTTT
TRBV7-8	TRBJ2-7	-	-	CASSTYTGYEQYF	TGTGCCAGCAGCACATACACAGGATACGAGCAGTACTTC
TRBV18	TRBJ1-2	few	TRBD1	CASSHTGTGSYTF	TGTGCCAGCTCACATACCGGGACAGGAAGCTACACCTTC
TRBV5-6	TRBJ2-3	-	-	CASSLGGYLTDTQYF	TGTGCCAGCAGCTTGGGTGGCTACCTCACAGATACGCAGTATTTT
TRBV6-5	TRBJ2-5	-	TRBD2	CASSYFAGGNQETQYF	TGTGCCAGCAGTTACTTTGCGGGGGGGAACCAAGAGACCCAGTACTTC
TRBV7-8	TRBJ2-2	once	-	CASGRRAANTGELFF	TGTGCCAGCGGTCGGAGGGCAGCGAACACCGGGGAGCTGTTTTTT
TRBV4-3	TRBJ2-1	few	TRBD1	CASSQGVGTANEQFF	TGCGCCAGCAGCCAAGGCGTCGGGACAGCCAATGAGCAGTTCTTC
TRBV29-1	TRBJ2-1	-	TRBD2	CSVVGTSALNEQFF	TGCAGCGTTGTCGGGACTAGCGCCCTCAATGAGCAGTTCTTC
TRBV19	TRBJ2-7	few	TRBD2	CASSMGGTPGGYEQYF	TGTGCCAGTAGTATGGGGGGGACTCCGGGAGGTTACGAGCAGTACTTC
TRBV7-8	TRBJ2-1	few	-	CASSLTLGGGGLTNEQFF	TGTGCCAGCAGCTTAACCCTGGGTGGAGGGGGGCTTACCAATGAGCAGTTCTTC
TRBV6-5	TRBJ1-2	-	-	CASSPGRLDGYTF	TGTGCCAGCTCCCCAGGGAGATTGGATGGCTACACCTTC
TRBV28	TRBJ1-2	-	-	CASTWGAGEGNYGYTF	TGTGCCAGCACCTGGGGAGCAGGGGAGGGTAACTATGGCTACACCTTC